Listed here are 28 T cell receptor beta chains from one sample, sequenced in a study of pediatric ulcerative colitis. The protocol was immunoSEQ multiplex PCR, while the TCRdb copy is restricted to in-frame clones and leaves out a portion. This sample has some 4,900 clones; about nine tenths occur once, and the top ten carry 2% to 2.5%. Specimen: blood. These receptors were obtained from a boy aged 10-17 years with mild ulcerative colitis.

The V gene is TRBV5-1, the J gene TRBJ2-5; tentative D call: TRBD1 (6 bases). CDR3 length equals 15 residues. Deletions cut 4 bases from V and 1 base from J, with 14 bases between. From germline, CDR1 is SGHRS and CDR2 YFSETQ. CDR3 nucleotides: TGCGCCAGCAGCAGAAAAACAGGGTTCCAAGAGACCCAGTACTTC. Its protein is CASSRKTGFQETQYF.

This chain connects TRBV10-3 to TRBJ1-2, with D uncertain. CDR1 and CDR2 from the germline V gene are ENHRY and SYGVKD. V was shortened by 0 bases and J by 5 bases, with 4 bases between the two germline ends. This CDR3 has 12 amino acids. CDR3: CAISESGYGYTF. The CDR3 DNA sequence: TGTGCCATCAGTGAGTCAGGGTATGGCTACACCTTC.

The chain is built from TRBV19 and TRBJ2-1, with 7 nucleotides matching TRBD1. The V gene's germline CDR1 is LNHDA and CDR2 SQIVND (reference sequence). CDR3 length: 14 amino acids. After removal of 0 bases from V and 13 bases from J, the junction contained 9 bases not matched to a gene. CDR3 sequence reads: CASSIDGSGGNQFF. DNA of the CDR3: TGTGCCAGTAGTATAGATGGGTCAGGGGGAAATCAGTTCTTC.

This chain links TRBV28 with TRBJ1-2; no clear D. V lost 2 bases and J 3 bases, leaving 7 bases between the germline ends. Germline V gene lookup returns CDR1 MDHEN and CDR2 SYDVKM. This CDR3 has 13 amino acids. The chain's CDR3 is CASSLGSYYGYTF. In DNA, the CDR3 is TGTGCCAGCAGTTTAGGGTCATACTATGGCTACACCTTC.

The chain uses TRBV9 and TRBJ2-7; TRBD1 matches at 7 bases. CDR1 and CDR2 (germline): SGDLS, YYNGEE. Losses at the gene ends were 3 bases for V and 5 bases for J; bases not matched to a gene: 2. This CDR3 comprises 12 residues. As DNA, the CDR3 is TGTGCCAGCAGCGACAGGGGAAACGAGCAGTACTTC. The encoded protein is CASSDRGNEQYF.

The rearrangement links TRBV19 to TRBJ2-5; possibly TRBD1 for D (5 bases). Germline V gene lookup returns CDR1 LNHDA and CDR2 SQIVND (reference sequence). The CDR3 is 16 amino acids. Trimming pared 1 base from V and 4 bases from J, leaving 16 bases between. The chain's CDR3 is CASSIGVGSGSETQYF. DNA of the CDR3: TGTGCCAGTAGTATAGGAGTCGGTTCAGGGTCAGAGACCCAGTACTTC.

This sequence joins TRBV7-9 and TRBJ1-1; 7 bases match TRBD1. Germline V gene data show CDR1 as SEHNR and CDR2 as FQNEAQ (reference sequence). V was pared by 5 bases and J by 6 bases, with 6 bases of the junction left unmatched. The CDR3 covers 13 residues. As DNA, the CDR3 is TGTGCCAGCAGCCCACAGGGGATCCCTGAAGCTTTCTTT. Translating it yields CASSPQGIPEAFF. Filled out from reference TRBV7-9 and TRBJ1-1, the complete variable domain reads DTGVSQNPRHKITKRGQNVTFRCDPISEHNRLYWYRQTLGQGPEFLTYFQNEAQLEKSRLLSDRFSAERPKGSFSTLEIQRTEQGDSAMYLCASSPQGIPEAFFGQGTRLTVV.

The rearrangement links TRBV19 to TRBJ2-6; 11 positions agree with TRBD1. The V and J ends lost 5 bases and 0 bases, in that order; junction bases with no gene match: 9. The germline CDR1 and CDR2 sequences are LNHDA and SQIVND (reference sequence). This CDR3 has 19 residues. The CDR3 region is CASSPRDRGRDSGANVLTF. In DNA, the CDR3 is TGTGCCAGTAGTCCTCGGGACAGGGGGAGGGACTCTGGGGCCAACGTCCTGACTTTC.

The genes are TRBV6-1 and TRBJ2-2, with 7 bases identical to TRBD1. The CDR3 totals 13 residues. CDR1 is MNHNS, CDR2 SASEGT, per germline. The trim removed 11 bases at V and 6 bases at J, leaving 9 bases unmatched. This CDR3 is CAGRQGNAGELFF. The CDR3 DNA sequence: TGTGCCGGACGACAGGGTAATGCCGGGGAGCTGTTTTTT.

This sequence joins TRBV20-1 and TRBJ1-2, with no clear D. CDR1 is DFQATT, CDR2 SNEGSKA, per germline (reference sequence). The CDR3 spans 11 residues. Trimming pared 3 bases from V and 3 bases from J, leaving 5 bases between. The CDR3 region has the DNA TGCAGTGCTAGGATAGACTATGGCTACACCTTC. This sequence encodes CSARIDYGYTF.

The chain carries TRBV7-3 and TRBJ2-3, with D possibly being TRBD2 (6 bases). V was cut by 4 bases and J by 3 bases, with 11 bases left in between. Germline V gene lookup returns CDR1 SGHTA and CDR2 FQGTGA. The CDR3 is 14 amino acids. The CDR3 DNA reads TGTGCCAGCAGCTCCGGGAGCTGGACAGATACGCAGTATTTT. Its protein is CASSSGSWTDTQYF. The whole variable domain, filled in from reference TRBV7-3 and TRBJ2-3, reads GAGVSQTPSNKVTEKGKYVELRCDPISGHTALYWYRQSLGQGPEFLIYFQGTGAADDSGLPNDRFFAVRPEGSVSTLKIQRTERGDSAVYLCASSSGSWTDTQYFGPGTRLTVL.

The genes are TRBV28 and TRBJ2-7; 7 nucleotides match TRBD2. The CDR3 is made up of 14 amino acids. Germline-derived CDR1 and CDR2 are MDHEN and SYDVKM. Trimming at V came to 11 bases and at J to 0 bases, leaving 10 bases not matched to a gene. Here the CDR3 DNA reads TGTGCCTCCGGCGGGGGTGAAGGCTCCTACGAGCAGTACTTC. It specifies CASGGGEGSYEQYF.

V usage is TRBV6-6 and J usage is TRBJ1-2; no firm D call. Germline V gene data show CDR1 as MNHNY and CDR2 as SVGAGI (reference sequence). CDR3 length equals 14 residues. The germline V and J ends were trimmed by 5 bases and 8 bases, with 18 bases remaining between them. The CDR3 region has the DNA TGTGCCAGCAGTCCCCCCCCAAGGGAGAGGGGCTACACCTTC. Its translation is CASSPPPRERGYTF.

The chain recombines TRBV7-8 with TRBJ2-2; 11 bases are a match to TRBD2. This CDR3 has 15 residues. V gave up 6 bases and J gave up 4 bases; unmatched junction bases: 4. Germline CDR1 is SGHVS and CDR2 is FQNEAQ. The CDR3 sequence: CASRIAGGRTGELFF. Here the CDR3 DNA reads TGTGCCAGCAGGATAGCGGGAGGGCGCACCGGGGAGCTGTTTTTT.

J is TRBJ1-4 and V is TRBV2; the D gene is possibly TRBD1 (5 bases). Between the trimmed V and J ends, which lost 10 bases and 0 bases, there was a span of 12 bases. This CDR3 is 14 amino acids long. Germline V gives CDR1 SNHLY, CDR2 FYNNEI. CDR3 region: CATTETPTNEKLFF. The CDR3 nucleotides read TGTGCCACGACAGAGACCCCAACTAATGAAAAACTGTTTTTT.

The genes are TRBV6-6 and TRBJ1-3, with D possibly TRBD1 on 6 matching bases. Trimming shortened V by 6 bases and J by 4 bases, and 13 bases separated the two germline ends. From germline, CDR1 is MNHNY and CDR2 SVGAGI (reference sequence). CDR3 length: 14 amino acids. The CDR3 DNA sequence: TGTGCCAGCAGGCAAACAGGGACAGGAAACACCATATATTTT. Translated: CASRQTGTGNTIYF.

The rearrangement joins TRBV6-1 to TRBJ2-7; D not resolved. V lost 8 bases and J 4 bases, leaving 12 bases between the germline ends. The length of the CDR3 is 12 residues. In germline, CDR1 is MNHNS, CDR2 SASEGT. CDR3 sequence (DNA): TGTGCCAGCTCTACCGGTCTATACGAGCAGTACTTC. It codes for CASSTGLYEQYF.

This clone appeared a single time. The V call is TRBV15, the J call TRBJ2-7; no reliable D call. Trimming removed 0 bases from V and 4 bases from J, with 7 bases in between. The germline gives CDR1 LNHNV, CDR2 YYDKDF (reference sequence). CDR3 length equals 13 residues. The CDR3: CATSRDKVYEQYF. The CDR3 DNA reads TGTGCCACCAGCAGAGATAAGGTATACGAGCAGTACTTC.

This chain links TRBV6-5 with TRBJ2-7, with 7 nucleotides matching TRBD2. Trimming removed 0 bases from V and 0 bases from J; junction bases left unmatched: 5. The V gene's germline CDR1 is MNHEY and CDR2 SVGAGI. The CDR3 has 16 amino acids. CDR3 loop: CASSYSRTRSSYEQYF. The CDR3 region has the DNA TGTGCCAGCAGTTACTCGAGGACTAGGAGCTCCTACGAGCAGTACTTC.

By its share, this clone is large. The chain is built from TRBV6-4 and TRBJ2-1, with 11 bases aligning to TRBD1. V was pared by 2 bases and J by 6 bases, with 0 bases of the junction left unmatched. The CDR3 spans 14 residues. CDR1 MRHNA and CDR2 SNTAGT come from the germline V gene. The CDR3 bases are TGTGCCAGCAGTGACGGGACAGGGGGCAATGAGCAGTTCTTC. Amino acids: CASSDGTGGNEQFF.

This chain connects TRBV5-1 to TRBJ2-1, with 8 bases fitting TRBD1. CDR1 is SGHRS and CDR2 is YFSETQ in the germline V gene. V was clipped by 6 bases and J by 0 bases; unmatched bases: 5. The CDR3 is 15 residues long. CDR3 sequence reads: CASTQQGGSYNEQFF. CDR3 coding DNA: TGCGCCAGCACCCAACAGGGGGGCTCCTACAATGAGCAGTTCTTC.

The J gene is TRBJ2-3, the V gene TRBV4-1, with D possibly matching TRBD2 (6 bases). Germline V gene lookup returns CDR1 MGHRA and CDR2 YSYEKL. The CDR3 is 19 amino acids. Trimming pared 2 bases from V and 2 bases from J, leaving 23 bases between. The CDR3 nucleotides read TGCGCCAGCAGCCAATCGGGACTCCGCGCCCCTCCATTCACAGATACGCAGTATTTT. Its translation is CASSQSGLRAPPFTDTQYF.

This chain links TRBV10-3 with TRBJ2-1, with D possibly being TRBD1 or TRBD2 (5 bases each). Trimming left V 4 bases short and J 10 bases short, with 26 bases between. The germline gives CDR1 ENHRY, CDR2 SYGVKD. This CDR3 has 17 amino acids. The CDR3 sequence: CAISAGIGLTQSGEQFF. In DNA, the CDR3 is TGTGCCATCAGTGCAGGGATCGGACTTACCCAATCAGGGGAGCAGTTCTTC.

The rearrangement uses TRBV27 and TRBJ1-1; D possibly corresponds to TRBD1 (5 bases). The V end was cut by 5 bases, the J end by 5 bases, with 18 bases between. The germline CDR1 and CDR2 sequences are MNHEY and SMNVEV (reference sequence). The length of the CDR3 is 15 residues. The CDR3 DNA is TGTGCCAGCAGTATCGGCCAGGGTGGGATTACTGAAGCTTTCTTT. This encodes CASSIGQGGITEAFF.

The V call is TRBV7-8, the J call TRBJ2-7; maybe TRBD2 (6 bases). The CDR3 runs to 14 residues. V was clipped by 3 bases and J by 2 bases, with 11 bases between them. Germline V gene lookup returns CDR1 SGHVS and CDR2 FQNEAQ. The CDR3 bases are TGTGCCAGCAGCTTTTTAGCGGTTACCTACGAGCAGTACTTC. This translates into CASSFLAVTYEQYF.

This chain joins TRBV29-1 and TRBJ2-1, with 7 bases aligning to TRBD2. CDR1 is SQVTM and CDR2 is ANQGSEA in the germline V gene. The CDR3 extends over 13 amino acids. The V segment lost 6 bases and the J segment 7 bases; nucleotides outside the gene matches: 9. The CDR3 sequence: CSVAGRLKNEQFF. The CDR3 nucleotides read TGCAGCGTAGCGGGACGTCTCAAAAATGAGCAGTTCTTC.

This chain uses TRBV25-1 with TRBJ2-5; D is perhaps TRBD2 (5 bases). Germline CDR1 reads MGHDK; CDR2 reads SYGVNS. The V and J ends lost 4 bases and 2 bases respectively, with 11 bases between them. CDR3 length equals 14 residues. CDR3 sequence reads: CASSVGSGQETQYF. The CDR3 nucleotides are TGTGCCAGCAGTGTAGGGAGTGGACAAGAGACCCAGTACTTC.

The chain joins TRBV7-2 to TRBJ1-2; possibly TRBD1 for D (6 bases). The CDR3 loop spans 15 amino acids. Trimming shortened V by 2 bases and J by 5 bases, and 15 bases separated the two germline ends. The germline V gene has CDR1 SGHTA and CDR2 FQGNSA. The CDR3 region is CASSLTGQGTYGYTF. CDR3 nucleotides: TGTGCCAGCAGCTTAACTGGCCAGGGGACTTATGGCTACACCTTC.